This T cell receptor beta chain originates from a study of T cells after yellow fever vaccination. Findings and caveats of the study: Repertoires obtained by FACS sorting could include abundant clonotypes that entered as contaminants from the bulk population. Most primary-vaccination clones recurred post-booster (roughly 96% CD4, just over 85% CD8).

This clonotype turned up a few times. Antigen unknown. TCRdb re-analysed the 5' RACE reads in MiXCR, keeping a single row per CDR3 protein. The sample consists of under 550,000 distinct CDR3 sequences, 20% to 25% of them appearing once. Germline V lookup: CDR1 LGHNA, CDR2 YSLEER. The junction had 6 bases not matched to a gene; V was cut back by 1 base and J by 3 bases. The CDR3 has 16 residues. Sequencing used PBMCs, obtained roughly 20 days after the first yellow fever vaccination. The receptor was isolated from a man aged 18 to 30 who received the YFV17D yellow fever vaccine. The gene calls are TRBV4-3 and TRBJ2-5; TRBD1 aligns across 9 bases. CDR3 in amino acids: CASSQGQGGLKETQYF. CDR3 nucleotide sequence: TGCGCCAGCAGCCAAGGACAGGGGGGCCTTAAAGAGACCCAGTACTTC.